Listed below are T cell receptor beta chains from one sample, sequenced in a study of T-cell memory formation after mild COVID-19. TCRdb recomputed calls from the 5' RACE reads with MiXCR, one row per CDR3 protein. The sample lists about 250,000 distinct CDR3 sequences, less than 20% occurring once. The sequencing input was PBMCs or a T cell subset sorted from them (not recorded which). The receptors stem from a man in his late teens or twenties who had mild COVID-19 (a few samples of this study predate the infection). Cell type and time point are not known. CDR3s include the opening cysteine and the closing phenylalanine or tryptophan. Fields, in order: V gene, D gene, clone size, J gene, CDR3 DNA, CDR3 protein. D genes are given only for firm matches. Only part of the rows carry a size: once, few, many, or a class if the clone is expanded.

>TRBV12-3/TRBV12-4|-|many|TRBJ2-3
TGTGCCAGCAGTTTAACCCAGGCAGATACGCAGTATTTT
CASSLTQADTQYF
>TRBV5-1|-|few|TRBJ1-4
TGCGCCAGCAGCTGGGGACCGCCGTCTAATGAAAAACTGTTTTTT
CASSWGPPSNEKLFF
>TRBV20-1|-|few|TRBJ2-5
TGCAGTGCCTCCCGGACAGTTTTCTTCATCAGTTCCCAAGAGACCCAGTACTTC
CSASRTVFFISSQETQYF
>TRBV6-5|-|many|TRBJ1-1
TGTGCCAGCAGTTACGACTGGTCTCGTGAAGCTTTCTTT
CASSYDWSREAFF
>TRBV9|-|few|TRBJ2-1
TGTGCCAGCAGCGTAGCCGGGCCGTCCTACAATGAGCAGTTCTTC
CASSVAGPSYNEQFF
>TRBV2|-|-|TRBJ2-2
TGTGCCAGCAGGGCAGAACCGAACACCGGGGAGCTGTTTTTT
CASRAEPNTGELFF
>TRBV5-1|-|few|TRBJ1-1
TGCGCCAGCAGCTTGGACCAGATGAACACTGAAGCTTTCTTT
CASSLDQMNTEAFF
>TRBV5-1|-|-|TRBJ1-1
TGCGCCAGCAGCTTGGACCCCGCGAACACTGAAGCTTTCTTT
CASSLDPANTEAFF
>TRBV11-2|-|few|TRBJ1-3
TGTGCCAGCAGTCAAGGACGCAGGAGCTCTGGAAACACCATATATTTT
CASSQGRRSSGNTIYF
>TRBV7-2|-|-|TRBJ2-3
TGTGCCAGCAGCTTCCAGAACCCAGATACGCAGTATTTT
CASSFQNPDTQYF
>TRBV24-1|TRBD2|-|TRBJ2-1
TGTGCCACCAGTGACACATCCGCTAGCGGGGGCCTAAGCTCCTACAATGAGCAGTTCTTC
CATSDTSASGGLSSYNEQFF
>TRBV5-1|TRBD2|few|TRBJ2-3
TGCGCCAGCGTATTAGCGGGGGAAAGCACAGATACGCAGTATTTT
CASVLAGESTDTQYF
>TRBV20-1|TRBD1|-|TRBJ2-3
TGCAGTGCTATGGGGACAGGCAACACAGATACGCAGTATTTT
CSAMGTGNTDTQYF
>TRBV10-3|TRBD1|few|TRBJ1-5
TGTGCCATCAGTTCCGGGACAGTTCACCTAGATAGCAATCAGCCCCAGCATTTT
CAISSGTVHLDSNQPQHF
>TRBV5-6|-|few|TRBJ1-1
TGTGCCAGCACCGTACTGGACACTGAAGCTTTCTTT
CASTVLDTEAFF
>TRBV5-1|TRBD2|-|TRBJ2-2
TGCGCCAGCAGCCCCCTAGCGGGGGGCTTCGAGACCGGGGAGCTGTTTTTT
CASSPLAGGFETGELFF
>TRBV5-1|-|many|TRBJ2-2
TGCGCCAGCAGGCCGACAGGGAACACCGGGGAGCTGTTTTTT
CASRPTGNTGELFF
>TRBV5-1|-|-|TRBJ2-5
TGCGCCAGCAGCTTAGAAGGGGTCATAGAGACCCAGTACTTC
CASSLEGVIETQYF
>TRBV3-1|-|few|TRBJ2-2
TGTGCCAGCAGCCAAGTGGGGGCCGGGGCCGGGGAGCTGTTTTTT
CASSQVGAGAGELFF
>TRBV7-9|-|-|TRBJ2-7
TGTGCCAGCAGCTCCCGGGGACCCGCCTACGAGCAGTACTTC
CASSSRGPAYEQYF
>TRBV7-6|TRBD2|-|TRBJ2-3
TGTGCCAGCAGCCCGTCCGGGGGGAGCGCAGATACGCAGTATTTT
CASSPSGGSADTQYF
>TRBV3-1|-|-|TRBJ2-2
TGTGCCAGCAGACTGAGTGGAACCGGGGAGCTGTTTTTT
CASRLSGTGELFF
>TRBV20-1|-|few|TRBJ2-7
TGCAGTGCTAGAGATTTCTACGAGCAGTACTTC
CSARDFYEQYF
>TRBV5-1|-|once|TRBJ2-6
TGCGCCAGCAGCCGAGGGTCCGGCGCTGGGGCCAACGTCCTGACTTTC
CASSRGSGAGANVLTF
>TRBV9|TRBD1|-|TRBJ1-6
TGTGCCAGCAGCGCACTCGACAGGGCACGAGGTTCACCCCTCCACTTT
CASSALDRARGSPLHF
>TRBV7-3|-|-|TRBJ2-3
TGTGCCAGCAGCCCCGCCCTTATGACAGATACGCAGTATTTT
CASSPALMTDTQYF
>TRBV6-6|-|few|TRBJ1-5
TGTGCCAGCAGCCCCCCTTTGGAGCCCCAGCATTTT
CASSPPLEPQHF
>TRBV30|TRBD1|-|TRBJ1-5
TGTGCCTGGAGTCGGGGACAGGGGGCAAGAGGACCCCAGCATTTT
CAWSRGQGARGPQHF
>TRBV9|-|few|TRBJ1-2
TGTGCCAGCAGCATACAGGACAGCAACTATGGCTACACCTTC
CASSIQDSNYGYTF
>TRBV7-6|-|few|TRBJ2-2
TGTGCCAGCAGCTTAAGGCTCCGGGGGGCGGACACCGGGGAGCTGTTTTTT
CASSLRLRGADTGELFF
>TRBV15|-|few|TRBJ2-2
TGTGCCACCAGCAGAGATGGCAGCAGGGGGGTGTACGGGGAGCTGTTTTTT
CATSRDGSRGVYGELFF
>TRBV9|-|-|TRBJ2-7
TGTGCCAGCAGCGTAGGGACCCTCGACGGCTACGAGCAGTACTTC
CASSVGTLDGYEQYF
>TRBV29-1|TRBD2|-|TRBJ2-3
TGCAGCGGACTAGCGGGGGGCACAGATACGCAGTATTTT
CSGLAGGTDTQYF
>TRBV12-3/TRBV12-4|-|many|TRBJ1-1
TGTGCCAGCACAATATATGAGAACACTGAAGCTTTCTTT
CASTIYENTEAFF
>TRBV28|-|-|TRBJ2-5
TGTGCCAGCAGGCAACCCAGGGAAGGAGAGACCCAGTACTTC
CASRQPREGETQYF
>TRBV12-3/TRBV12-4|-|-|TRBJ1-4
TGTGCCAGCAGTCCTCTCCGAACTAATGAAAAACTGTTTTTT
CASSPLRTNEKLFF
>TRBV5-1|TRBD1|-|TRBJ1-1
TGCGCCAGCAGCTTCCAGGGGGCCTCGACTGAAGCTTTCTTT
CASSFQGASTEAFF
>TRBV28|-|-|TRBJ1-5
TGTGCCAGCATAGGGACGAATCGGCCCCAGCATTTT
CASIGTNRPQHF
>TRBV4-1|-|many|TRBJ1-1
TGCGCCAGCAGCCACCGGGGGAAGACGGCAGAGGACACTGAAGCTTTCTTT
CASSHRGKTAEDTEAFF
>TRBV2|-|-|TRBJ2-2
TGTGCCAGCAGTTACGGGACCCCTGGCCCTGGGGAGCTGTTTTTT
CASSYGTPGPGELFF
>TRBV5-5|-|-|TRBJ2-1
TGTGCCAGCACCCCGGACTCTTACAATGAGCAGTTCTTC
CASTPDSYNEQFF
>TRBV20-1|-|-|TRBJ2-3
TGCAGTGCTCCAGGAGGTCAGGGGATTGGGGATACGCAGTATTTT
CSAPGGQGIGDTQYF
>TRBV6-5|TRBD2|few|TRBJ2-3
TGTGCCAGCAGTTCCGGGGGGGCTAGCACAGATACGCAGTATTTT
CASSSGGASTDTQYF
>TRBV3-1|-|-|TRBJ1-1
TGTGCCAGCAGCGACCAGGGAGTGGGGACTGAAGCTTTCTTT
CASSDQGVGTEAFF
>TRBV2|-|few|TRBJ1-2
TGTGCCAGCAGTTTACAAGAGCTTCTGGGCTACACCTTC
CASSLQELLGYTF